What follows are 4 T cell receptor beta chains derived from one specimen sequenced in a study of shared clonotypes between healthy human individuals. The repertoire was sequenced with immunoSEQ multiplex PCR; TCRdb's copy has only in-frame clones and lacks some. The repertoire has more than 600,000 clones, 90% to 95% of them found once; the top ten carry more than 20%. Naivety among CD8 cells was defined by CD45RO negativity and positive CCR7 selection, thereby excluding terminally differentiated effector memory CD45RA+ cells. The sample was naive CD8+ T cells sorted from blood. The receptor set was obtained from a man aged 30 to 45 in good health.

The chain recombines TRBV7-9 with TRBJ2-4; the D call may be TRBD1 or TRBD2 (5 bases each). The V end lost 6 bases, the J end lost 5 bases, and 20 bases lay between the germline ends. The CDR3 covers 16 residues. Germline V lookup: CDR1 SEHNR, CDR2 FQNEAQ (reference sequence). The CDR3 nucleotides read TGTGCCAGCAGTACAACCGACCCGTTGGGGGAAAACATTCAGTACTTC. It encodes CASSTTDPLGENIQYF.

This clone was picked up a small number of times. The chain has TRBV28 and TRBJ1-2; D unresolved. The CDR3 is made up of 13 amino acids. V was cut by 1 base and J by 4 bases, with 7 bases left in between. Germline CDR1 MDHEN, CDR2 SYDVKM. The CDR3 coding sequence is TGTGCCAGCAGTTTATCAGGTTTCTATGGCTACACCTTC. It yields the protein CASSLSGFYGYTF.

The chain is built from TRBV10-2 and TRBJ2-1; no definite D call. V was pared by 0 bases and J by 4 bases, with 7 bases between. CDR1 is WSHSY, CDR2 SAAADI, per germline. The CDR3 contains 14 residues. The CDR3 is CASSESIGYNEQFF. The CDR3 bases are TGCGCCAGCAGTGAGTCGATTGGTTACAATGAGCAGTTCTTC.

The CDR3 coding sequence is TGCAGCGTTGCTACCCTCAATGAGCAGTTCTTC. It is translated as CSVATLNEQFF. The rearrangement uses TRBV29-1 and TRBJ2-1; D uncertain. The CDR3 contains 11 residues. Looked up from germline, CDR1 is SQVTM and CDR2 is ANQGSEA. V lost 4 bases and J lost 6, with 7 bases in between.